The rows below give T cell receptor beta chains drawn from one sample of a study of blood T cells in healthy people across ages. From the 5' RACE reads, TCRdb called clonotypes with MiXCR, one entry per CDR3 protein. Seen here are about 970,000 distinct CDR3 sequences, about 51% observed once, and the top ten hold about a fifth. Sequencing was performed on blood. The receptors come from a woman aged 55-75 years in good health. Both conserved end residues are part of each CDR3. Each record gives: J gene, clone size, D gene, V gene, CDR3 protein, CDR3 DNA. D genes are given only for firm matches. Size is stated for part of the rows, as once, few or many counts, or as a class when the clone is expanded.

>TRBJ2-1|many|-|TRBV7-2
CASSSPEDNYNEQFF
TGTGCCAGCAGCTCGCCAGAGGACAACTACAATGAGCAGTTCTTC
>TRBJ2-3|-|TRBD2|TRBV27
CASSSLKVGGREFSTDTQYF
TGTGCCAGCAGTTCCCTGAAAGTCGGCGGGAGAGAGTTTAGCACAGATACGCAGTATTTT
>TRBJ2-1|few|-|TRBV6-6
CASSFSGLGNEQFF
TGTGCCAGCAGTTTTTCAGGGTTAGGCAATGAGCAGTTCTTC
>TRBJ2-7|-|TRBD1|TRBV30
CAWSVGTGVDEQYF
TGTGCCTGGAGTGTAGGGACAGGGGTCGACGAGCAGTACTTC
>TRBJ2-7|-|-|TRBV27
CASSHTGIAYEQYF
TGTGCCAGCAGCCATACCGGGATCGCCTACGAGCAGTACTTC
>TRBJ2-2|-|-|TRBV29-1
CSAEDRGFVGELFF
TGCAGCGCTGAAGATCGAGGGTTTGTCGGGGAGCTGTTTTTT
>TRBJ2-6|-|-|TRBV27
CASGEYSASGANVLTF
TGTGCCAGCGGGGAATACTCGGCCTCTGGGGCCAACGTCCTGACTTTC
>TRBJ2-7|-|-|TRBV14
CASNGGQSYEQYF
TGTGCCAGCAATGGGGGTCAGTCCTACGAGCAGTACTTC
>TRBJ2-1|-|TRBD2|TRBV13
CASSLGLAGGTLEQFF
TGTGCCAGCAGCTTAGGTCTAGCGGGAGGAACTCTCGAGCAGTTCTTC
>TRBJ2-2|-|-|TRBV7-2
CASSSGYVVTNTGELFF
TGTGCCAGCAGCTCAGGCTACGTTGTAACGAACACCGGGGAGCTGTTTTTT
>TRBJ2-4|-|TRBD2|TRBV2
CASIRTSGNLAKNIQYF
TGTGCCAGCATCCGGACTAGCGGGAATCTAGCCAAAAACATTCAGTACTTC
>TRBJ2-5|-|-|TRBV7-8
CASSLVPAAQETQYF
TGTGCCAGCAGCTTAGTACCTGCAGCCCAAGAGACCCAGTACTTC
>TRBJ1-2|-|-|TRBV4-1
CASGASRGYTF
TGCGCCAGCGGGGCCTCACGGGGCTACACCTTC
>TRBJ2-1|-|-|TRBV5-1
CASRHDHEQFF
TGCGCCAGCAGACACGACCATGAGCAGTTCTTC
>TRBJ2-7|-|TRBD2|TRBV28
CASTQAGGTHEQYF
TGTGCCAGCACCCAAGCGGGAGGGACTCACGAGCAGTACTTC
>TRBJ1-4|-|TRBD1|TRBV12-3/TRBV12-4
CASRGTVKNEKLFF
TGTGCCAGCAGGGGGACAGTGAAGAATGAAAAACTGTTTTTT
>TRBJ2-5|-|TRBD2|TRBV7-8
CASSPGTSGRNEYF
TGTGCCAGCAGCCCTGGGACTAGCGGGAGAAATGAGTACTTC
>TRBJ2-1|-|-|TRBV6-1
CASSEDYRVGFF
TGTGCCAGCAGTGAAGATTACAGGGTCGGGTTCTTC
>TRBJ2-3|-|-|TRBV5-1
CASSRLTANTDTQYF
TGCGCCAGCAGCCGCTTGACAGCGAACACAGATACGCAGTATTTT
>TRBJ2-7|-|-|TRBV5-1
CASSAEERSEQYF
TGCGCCAGCAGCGCGGAAGAACGGAGCGAGCAGTACTTC
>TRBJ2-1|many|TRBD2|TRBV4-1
CASSQTSGSYNEQFF
TGTGCCAGCAGCCAGACTAGCGGGAGTTACAATGAGCAGTTCTTC
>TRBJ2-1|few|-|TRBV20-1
CSARAMGRSSYNEQFF
TGCAGTGCTAGAGCGATGGGGAGAAGCTCCTACAATGAGCAGTTCTTC
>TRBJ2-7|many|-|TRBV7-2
CASSQYEQYF
TGTGCCAGCAGCCAATACGAGCAGTACTTC
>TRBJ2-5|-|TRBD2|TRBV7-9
CASSGLGTSGQETQYF
TGTGCCAGCAGCGGGCTGGGGACTAGCGGTCAAGAGACCCAGTACTTC
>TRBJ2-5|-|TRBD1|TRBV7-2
CASSVKGAWETQYF
TGTGCCAGCAGCGTAAAGGGGGCGTGGGAGACCCAGTACTTC
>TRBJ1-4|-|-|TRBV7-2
CASSLAIGELFF
TGTGCCAGCAGCTTAGCGATCGGGGAACTGTTTTTT
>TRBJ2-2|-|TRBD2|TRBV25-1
CASSGTSGRAGELFF
TGTGCCAGCAGTGGGACTAGCGGGAGGGCCGGGGAGCTGTTTTTT
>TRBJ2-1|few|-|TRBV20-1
CSARSSAYNEQFF
TGCAGTGCTAGGTCTAGCGCTTACAATGAGCAGTTCTTC
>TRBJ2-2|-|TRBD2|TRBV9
CASSVDPGAGARNGELFF
TGTGCCAGCAGCGTAGATCCGGGAGCGGGAGCGAGGAACGGGGAGCTGTTTTTT
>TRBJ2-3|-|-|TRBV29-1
CSVGGGADTQYF
TGCAGCGTGGGTGGGGGAGCAGATACGCAGTATTTT
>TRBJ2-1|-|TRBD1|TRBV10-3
CAISEVDRASSYNEQFF
TGTGCCATCAGTGAGGTCGACAGGGCAAGCTCCTACAATGAGCAGTTCTTC
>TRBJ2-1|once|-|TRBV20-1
CSARDTYLRFF
TGCAGTGCTAGAGACACCTACCTTCGGTTCTTC
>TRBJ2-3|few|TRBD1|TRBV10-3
CAISLTGDWSTDTQYF
TGTGCCATCAGTTTAACAGGGGATTGGAGCACAGATACGCAGTATTTT
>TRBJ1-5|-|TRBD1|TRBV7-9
CASSAWGTGNQPQHF
TGTGCCAGCAGCGCCTGGGGGACAGGGAATCAGCCCCAGCATTTT
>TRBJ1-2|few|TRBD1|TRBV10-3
CAIKGTGGDGYTF
TGTGCCATCAAAGGGACAGGTGGAGATGGCTACACCTTC
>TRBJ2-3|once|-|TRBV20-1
CSASLTGFGDSSTDTQYF
TGCAGTGCTAGCTTGACAGGCTTTGGGGATTCTAGCACAGATACGCAGTATTTT
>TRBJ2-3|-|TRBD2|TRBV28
CASTPAGGFADTQYF
TGTGCCAGCACCCCTGCGGGAGGTTTCGCAGATACGCAGTATTTT
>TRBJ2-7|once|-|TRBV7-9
CASTDGGF
TGTGCCAGCACCGATGGGGGCTTC
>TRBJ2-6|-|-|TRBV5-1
CASSLRLSGGANVLTF
TGCGCCAGCAGCTTGCGCCTTTCGGGAGGGGCCAACGTCCTGACTTTC
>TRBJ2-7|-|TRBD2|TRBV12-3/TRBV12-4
CASSFPSGSSYEQYF
TGTGCCAGCAGTTTTCCTAGCGGGAGCTCCTACGAGCAGTACTTC
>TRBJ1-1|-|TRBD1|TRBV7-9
CASSLGQGASEAFF
TGTGCCAGCAGCTTGGGACAGGGGGCGTCTGAAGCTTTCTTT
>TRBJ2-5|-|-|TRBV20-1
CSATLVRGVEETQYF
TGCAGTGCTACATTGGTACGGGGCGTAGAAGAGACCCAGTACTTC
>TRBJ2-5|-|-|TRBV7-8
CASSLLVSFQETQYF
TGTGCCAGCAGCTTATTAGTCTCGTTCCAAGAGACCCAGTACTTC
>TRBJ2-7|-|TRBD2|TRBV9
CASSARTSGRLYEQYF
TGTGCCAGCAGCGCTCGGACTAGCGGGAGGTTATACGAGCAGTACTTC
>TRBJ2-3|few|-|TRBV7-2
CASSFGLATSTDTQYF
TGTGCCAGCAGCTTTGGGCTAGCGACCAGCACAGATACGCAGTATTTT
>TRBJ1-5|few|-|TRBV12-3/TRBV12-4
CASSFGKNQPQHF
TGTGCCAGCAGTTTCGGAAAGAATCAGCCCCAGCATTTT
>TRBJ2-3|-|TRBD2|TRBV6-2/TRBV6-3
CASSHPAGTSWTDTQYF
TGTGCCAGCAGTCACCCGGCCGGGACTAGTTGGACAGATACGCAGTATTTT
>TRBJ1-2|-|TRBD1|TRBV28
CATGAGQGNYGYTF
TGTGCCACTGGGGCGGGACAGGGTAACTATGGCTACACCTTC